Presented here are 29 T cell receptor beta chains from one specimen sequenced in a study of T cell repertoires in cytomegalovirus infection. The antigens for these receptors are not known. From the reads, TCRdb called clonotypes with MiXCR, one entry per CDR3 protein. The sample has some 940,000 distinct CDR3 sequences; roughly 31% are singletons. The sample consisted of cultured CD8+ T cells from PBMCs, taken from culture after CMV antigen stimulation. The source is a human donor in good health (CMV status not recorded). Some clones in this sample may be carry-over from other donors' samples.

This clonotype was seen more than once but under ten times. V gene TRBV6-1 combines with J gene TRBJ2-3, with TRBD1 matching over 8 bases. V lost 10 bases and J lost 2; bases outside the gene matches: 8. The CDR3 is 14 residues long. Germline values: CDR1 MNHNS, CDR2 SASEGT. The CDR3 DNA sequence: TGTGCCACCCGACAGGGGCCCTACACAGATACGCAGTATTTT. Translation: CATRQGPYTDTQYF.

The CDR3 protein is CASSLDPGPPYGYTF. As DNA, the CDR3 is TGTGCCAGCAGCTTAGATCCGGGCCCTCCCTATGGCTACACCTTC. V gene TRBV7-9 combines with J gene TRBJ1-2; D gene unclear. V was shortened by 1 base and J by 4 bases, with 13 bases between the two germline ends. CDR1 is SEHNR, CDR2 FQNEAQ, per germline (reference sequence). The CDR3 runs to 15 residues.

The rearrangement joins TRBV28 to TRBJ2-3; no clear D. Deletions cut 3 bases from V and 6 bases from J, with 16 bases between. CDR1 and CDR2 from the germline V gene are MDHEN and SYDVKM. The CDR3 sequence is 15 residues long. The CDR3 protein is CASSFSVSGRDTQYF. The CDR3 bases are TGTGCCAGCAGTTTCTCAGTCTCGGGTCGGGATACGCAGTATTTT.

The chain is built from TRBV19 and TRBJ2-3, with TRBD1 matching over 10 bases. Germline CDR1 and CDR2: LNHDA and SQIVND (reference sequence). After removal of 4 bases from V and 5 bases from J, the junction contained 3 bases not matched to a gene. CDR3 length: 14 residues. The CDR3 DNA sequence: TGTGCCAGTAGTAGAGACAGGGGGCAAGATACGCAGTATTTT. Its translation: CASSRDRGQDTQYF.

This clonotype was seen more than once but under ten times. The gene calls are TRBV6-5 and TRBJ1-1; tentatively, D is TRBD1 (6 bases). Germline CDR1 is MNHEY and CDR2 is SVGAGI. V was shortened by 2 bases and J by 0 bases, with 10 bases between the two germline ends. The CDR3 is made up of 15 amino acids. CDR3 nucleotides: TGTGCCAGCAGTTACACCACAGGGCTGAACACTGAAGCTTTCTTT. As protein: CASSYTTGLNTEAFF.

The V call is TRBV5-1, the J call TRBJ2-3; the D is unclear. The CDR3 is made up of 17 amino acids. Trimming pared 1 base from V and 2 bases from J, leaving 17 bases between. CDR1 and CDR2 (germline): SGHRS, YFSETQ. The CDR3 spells CASSLYPLGTLTDTQYF. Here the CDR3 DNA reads TGCGCCAGCAGCTTGTACCCTTTGGGCACCCTCACAGATACGCAGTATTTT.

CDR3: CASSQGTRADTQYF. The DNA for the CDR3 is TGTGCCAGCTCACAAGGGACTAGGGCAGATACGCAGTATTTT. The chain has TRBV18 and TRBJ2-3, with 8 bases that match TRBD2. Germline trimming cut 4 bases from V and 4 bases from J; bases unmatched to any gene: 4. The germline V gene has CDR1 KGHSH and CDR2 LQKENI. This CDR3 comprises 14 residues.

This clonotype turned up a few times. CDR3 residues: CASIPPQGPAYEQYF. The DNA of the CDR3 is TGTGCCAGCATTCCGCCCCAGGGCCCGGCATACGAGCAGTACTTC. The chain joins TRBV2 to TRBJ2-7, with D possibly TRBD1 on 5 matching bases. Trimming stripped 7 bases from V and 4 bases from J, with 20 bases between. Germline CDR1 reads SNHLY; CDR2 reads FYNNEI. This CDR3 region has 15 residues. The variable domain in full, completed from reference TRBV2 and TRBJ2-7, reads EPEVTQTPSHQVTQMGQEVILRCVPISNHLYFYWYRQILGQKVEFLVSFYNNEISEKSEIFDDQFSVERPDGSNFTLKIRSTKLEDSAMYFCASIPPQGPAYEQYFGPGTRLTVT.

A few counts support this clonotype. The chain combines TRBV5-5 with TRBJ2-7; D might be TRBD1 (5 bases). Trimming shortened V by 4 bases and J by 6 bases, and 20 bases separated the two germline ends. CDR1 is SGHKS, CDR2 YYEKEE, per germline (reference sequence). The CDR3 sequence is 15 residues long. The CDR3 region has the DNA TGTGCCAGCAGCCCGGAAGGTAGGGGAACACGCGAGCAGTACTTC. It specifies CASSPEGRGTREQYF.

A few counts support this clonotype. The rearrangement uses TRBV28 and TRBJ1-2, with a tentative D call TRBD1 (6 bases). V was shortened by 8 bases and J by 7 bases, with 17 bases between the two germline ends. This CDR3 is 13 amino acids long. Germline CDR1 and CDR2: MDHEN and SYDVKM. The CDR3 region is CASHPSRGGGYTF. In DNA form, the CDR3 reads TGTGCCAGCCATCCTAGCAGGGGTGGTGGCTACACCTTC.

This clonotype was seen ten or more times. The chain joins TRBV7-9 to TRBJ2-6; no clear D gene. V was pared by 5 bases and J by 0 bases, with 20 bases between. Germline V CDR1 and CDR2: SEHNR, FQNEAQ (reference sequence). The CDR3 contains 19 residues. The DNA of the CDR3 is TGTGCCAGCAGCCCCCGACAAAGGGCTCCGGCCTCTGGGGCCAACGTCCTGACTTTC. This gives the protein CASSPRQRAPASGANVLTF. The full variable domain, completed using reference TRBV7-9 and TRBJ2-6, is DTGVSQNPRHKITKRGQNVTFRCDPISEHNRLYWYRQTLGQGPEFLTYFQNEAQLEKSRLLSDRFSAERPKGSFSTLEIQRTEQGDSAMYLCASSPRQRAPASGANVLTFGAGSRLTVL.

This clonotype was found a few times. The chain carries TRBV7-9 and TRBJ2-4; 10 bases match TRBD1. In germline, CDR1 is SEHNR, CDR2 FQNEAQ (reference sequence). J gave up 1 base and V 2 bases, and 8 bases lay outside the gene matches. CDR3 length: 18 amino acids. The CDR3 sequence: CASSLRTGGIMAKNIQYF. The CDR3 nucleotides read TGTGCCAGCAGCTTACGGACAGGGGGAATCATGGCCAAAAACATTCAGTACTTC.

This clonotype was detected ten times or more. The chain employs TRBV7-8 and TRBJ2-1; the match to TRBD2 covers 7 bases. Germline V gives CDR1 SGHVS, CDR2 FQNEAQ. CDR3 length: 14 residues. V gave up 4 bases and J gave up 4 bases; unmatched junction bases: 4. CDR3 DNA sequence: TGTGCCAGCAGCTCGCGGGGGAAATACAATGAGCAGTTCTTC. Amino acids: CASSSRGKYNEQFF.

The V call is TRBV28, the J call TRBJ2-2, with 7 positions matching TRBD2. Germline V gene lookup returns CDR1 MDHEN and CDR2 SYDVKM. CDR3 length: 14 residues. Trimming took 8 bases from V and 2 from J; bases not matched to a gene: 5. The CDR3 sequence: CASARGVNTGELFF. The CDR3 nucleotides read TGTGCCAGCGCCCGGGGGGTTAACACCGGGGAGCTGTTTTTT.

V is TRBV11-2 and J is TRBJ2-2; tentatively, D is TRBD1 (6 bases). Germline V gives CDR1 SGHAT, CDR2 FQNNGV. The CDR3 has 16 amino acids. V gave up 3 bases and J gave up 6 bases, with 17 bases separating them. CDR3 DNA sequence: TGTGCCAGCAGCTTTTCTAGGGCGACAGGTTCCGGGGAGCTGTTTTTT. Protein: CASSFSRATGSGELFF.

This chain's CDR3 is CASRPNGADGYTF. The CDR3 coding sequence is TGTGCCAGCAGGCCGAACGGTGCGGATGGCTACACCTTC. The V call is TRBV6-1, the J call TRBJ1-2, with unresolved D. This CDR3 region has 13 residues. Trimming took 6 bases from V and 6 from J, leaving 14 bases between them. Germline lookup yields CDR1 MNHNS and CDR2 SASEGT.

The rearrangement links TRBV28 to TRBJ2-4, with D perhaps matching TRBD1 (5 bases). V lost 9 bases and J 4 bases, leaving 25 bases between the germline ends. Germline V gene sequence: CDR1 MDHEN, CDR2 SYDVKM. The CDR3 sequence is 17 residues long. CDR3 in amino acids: CASTADPPQGRKNIQYF. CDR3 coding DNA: TGTGCCAGTACCGCTGATCCGCCTCAGGGAAGGAAAAACATTCAGTACTTC.

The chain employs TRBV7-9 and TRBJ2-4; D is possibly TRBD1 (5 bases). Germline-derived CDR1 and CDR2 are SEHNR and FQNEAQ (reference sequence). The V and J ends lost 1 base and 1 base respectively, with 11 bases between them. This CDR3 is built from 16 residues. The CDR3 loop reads CASSLGRGGAKNIQYF. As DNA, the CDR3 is TGTGCCAGCAGCTTAGGAAGGGGTGGGGCCAAAAACATTCAGTACTTC.

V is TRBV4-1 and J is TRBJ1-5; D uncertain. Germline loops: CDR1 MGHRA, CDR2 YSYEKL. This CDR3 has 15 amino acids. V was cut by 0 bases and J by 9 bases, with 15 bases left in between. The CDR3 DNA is TGCGCCAGCAGCCAAGAGGAATACGCTCAAGGGCCCCAGCATTTT. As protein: CASSQEEYAQGPQHF.

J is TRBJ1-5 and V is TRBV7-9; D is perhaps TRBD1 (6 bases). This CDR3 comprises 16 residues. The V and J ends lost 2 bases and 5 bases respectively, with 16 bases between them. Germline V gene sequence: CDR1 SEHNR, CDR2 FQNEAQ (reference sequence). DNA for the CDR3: TGTGCCAGCAGCTTACGGACGGACAGTCGTTATCAGCCCCAGCATTTT. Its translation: CASSLRTDSRYQPQHF.

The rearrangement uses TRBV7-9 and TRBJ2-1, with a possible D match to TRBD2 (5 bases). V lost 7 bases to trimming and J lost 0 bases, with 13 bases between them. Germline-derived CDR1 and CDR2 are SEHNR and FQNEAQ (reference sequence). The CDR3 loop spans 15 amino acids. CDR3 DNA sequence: TGTGCCAGCATACCCGGGGAGAGCTCCTACAATGAGCAGTTCTTC. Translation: CASIPGESSYNEQFF.

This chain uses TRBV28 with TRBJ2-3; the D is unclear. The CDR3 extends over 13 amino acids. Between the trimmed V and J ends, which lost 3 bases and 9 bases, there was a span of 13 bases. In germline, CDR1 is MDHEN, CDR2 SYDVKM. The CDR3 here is CASSFPSPQTQYF. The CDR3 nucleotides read TGTGCCAGCAGTTTCCCCTCCCCTCAAACGCAGTATTTT.

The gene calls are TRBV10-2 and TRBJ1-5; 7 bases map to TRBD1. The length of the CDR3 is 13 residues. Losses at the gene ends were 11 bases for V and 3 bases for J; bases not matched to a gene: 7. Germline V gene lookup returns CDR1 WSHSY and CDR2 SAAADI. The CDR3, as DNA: TGCGCCGCAGCGACAGGGATCAATCAGCCCCAGCATTTT. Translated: CAAATGINQPQHF.

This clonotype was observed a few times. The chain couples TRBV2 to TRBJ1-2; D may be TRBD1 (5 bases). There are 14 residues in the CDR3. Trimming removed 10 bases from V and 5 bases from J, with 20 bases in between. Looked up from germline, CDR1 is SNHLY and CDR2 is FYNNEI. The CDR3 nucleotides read TGTGCCACACCTGGGACGGTTGAAAATTATGGCTACACCTTC. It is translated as CATPGTVENYGYTF.

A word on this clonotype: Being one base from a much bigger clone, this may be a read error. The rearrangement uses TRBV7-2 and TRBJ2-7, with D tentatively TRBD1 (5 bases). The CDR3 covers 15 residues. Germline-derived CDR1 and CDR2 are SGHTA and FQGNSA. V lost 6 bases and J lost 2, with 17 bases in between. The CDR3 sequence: CTSRYRGIATYEQYV. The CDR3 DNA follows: TGTACCAGCAGGTATAGGGGCATTGCTACCTACGAGCAGTACGTC.

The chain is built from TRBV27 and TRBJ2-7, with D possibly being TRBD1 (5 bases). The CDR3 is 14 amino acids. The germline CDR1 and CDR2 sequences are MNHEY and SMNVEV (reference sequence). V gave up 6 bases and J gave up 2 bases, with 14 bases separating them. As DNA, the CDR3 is TGTGCCAGCAGCCCTTTCGTAGGGGCCTACGAGCAGTACGTC. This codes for CASSPFVGAYEQYV.

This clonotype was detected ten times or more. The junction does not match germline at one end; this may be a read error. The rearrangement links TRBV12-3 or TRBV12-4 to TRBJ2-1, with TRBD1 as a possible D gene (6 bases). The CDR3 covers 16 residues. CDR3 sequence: CASRLAPRGSYNEQFF. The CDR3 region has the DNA TGTGCCAGCAGGTTAGCCCCCAGGGGATCCTACAATGAGCAGTTCTTC.

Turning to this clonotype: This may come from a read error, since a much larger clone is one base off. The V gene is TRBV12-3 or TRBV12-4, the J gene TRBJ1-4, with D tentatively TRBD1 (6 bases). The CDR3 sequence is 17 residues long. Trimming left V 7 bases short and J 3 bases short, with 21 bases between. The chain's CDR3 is CASTTPQGTWPNEKLFF. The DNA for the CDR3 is TGTGCCAGCACCACTCCCCAGGGGACTTGGCCTAATGAAAAACTGTTTTTT.

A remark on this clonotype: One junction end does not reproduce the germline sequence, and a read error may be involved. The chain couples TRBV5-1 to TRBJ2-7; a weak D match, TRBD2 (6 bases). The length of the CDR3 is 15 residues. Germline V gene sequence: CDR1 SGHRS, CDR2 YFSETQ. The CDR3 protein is CTSSLLIGGNDEQYF. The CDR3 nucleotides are TGCACCAGCAGCTTGCTGATCGGGGGTAACGACGAGCAGTACTTC.